The rows below give T cell receptor beta chains drawn from one sample of a study of T cell repertoires in cytomegalovirus infection. Each CDR3 protein gets one entry after TCRdb re-called the reads with MiXCR. The table lists some 920,000 distinct CDR3 sequences, 30% to 40% of them singletons, with about 14% in the top ten. No cognate antigen is known for these TCRs. The sequencing used cultured CD8+ T cells from PBMCs, collected from culture after CMV antigen stimulation. These receptors all come from a human donor in good health (CMV status not recorded). Some clones in this sample may be carry-over from other donors' samples. Each CDR3 is given with its conserved first and last residue. D genes are given only for firm matches. Part of the rows lack a size; the others show once, few, many or a class for expanded clones.

many	NA	TRBV5-5	14	TRBJ1-1	TGTGCCAGCAGCTTAGTACAACCGAACACTGAAGCTTTCTTT	CASSLVQPNTEAFF
NA	NA	TRBV7-2	18	TRBJ1-1	TGTGTCAGCAGGAAGCTCCGTGCAGGAGTAAAGATGAACACTGAAGCTTTCTTT	CVSRKLRAGVKMNTEAFF
few	NA	TRBV29-1	14	TRBJ1-2	TGCAGCGTTGAAGATCCGATAGGGAACTATGGCTACACCTTC	CSVEDPIGNYGYTF
few	TRBD1	TRBV11-2	18	TRBJ1-4	TGTGCCAGCAGCCCGGGACAGGGGGGCCAAACAACTAATGAAAAACTGTTTTTT	CASSPGQGGQTTNEKLFF
NA	NA	TRBV20-1	15	TRBJ2-1	TGCAGTGCAAAGGGACACCTCTTGCGGGACAATGAGCAGTTCTTC	CSAKGHLLRDNEQFF
NA	NA	TRBV6-5	14	TRBJ2-5	TGTGCCAGCAGTTACGAAGCTAGCAGCGAGACCCAGTACTTC	CASSYEASSETQYF
NA	NA	TRBV7-8	14	TRBJ1-1	TGTGCCAGCAGCCGAGAAGGGGGTTGGACTGAAGCTTTCTTT	CASSREGGWTEAFF
NA	TRBD1	TRBV12-3/TRBV12-4	11	TRBJ2-5	TGTGCCAGCAGCATACAGGGGGACCCGTACTTC	CASSIQGDPYF
few	NA	TRBV6-5	16	TRBJ1-5	TGTGCCAGCAGTTACGCCAGGGCAAATAGCAATCAGCCCCAGCATTTT	CASSYARANSNQPQHF
NA	NA	TRBV7-9	14	TRBJ2-5	TGTGCCAGCAGCTTTCCAGCGACCCAAGAGACCCAGTACTTC	CASSFPATQETQYF
NA	NA	TRBV7-3	14	TRBJ2-1	TGTGCCAGCGGAAAGGGGGGGTCCTACAATGAGCAGTTCTTC	CASGKGGSYNEQFF
few	NA	TRBV24-1	14	TRBJ2-3	TGTGCCACCAGTGATGTCCCGGATGCAGATACGCAGTATTTT	CATSDVPDADTQYF
NA	TRBD2	TRBV20-1	16	TRBJ2-5	TGCAGTGCTAGAGATCTTCTAGCGGGGGGGCCGGAGACCCAGTACTTC	CSARDLLAGGPETQYF
NA	NA	TRBV15	14	TRBJ2-7	TGTGCCACCAGCATCGGACTGAACTCCTACGAGCAGTACTTC	CATSIGLNSYEQYF
many	NA	TRBV7-9	13	TRBJ2-5	TGTGCCGTCCCGTGGGGGCCAAGGGAGACCCAGTACTTC	CAVPWGPRETQYF
few	TRBD2	TRBV28	14	TRBJ2-7	TGTGCCAGCAGTTTACGTGGACTAGTTGGCGAGCAGTACTTC	CASSLRGLVGEQYF
many	NA	TRBV3-1	12	TRBJ2-3	TGTGCCAGCAGCCAGCGTCTGGATACGCAGTATTTT	CASSQRLDTQYF
many	NA	TRBV7-2	13	TRBJ1-1	TGTGCCAGCAGTTCACGGGGGGTCACTGAAGCTTTCTTT	CASSSRGVTEAFF
NA	NA	TRBV25-1	11	TRBJ1-2	TGTGCCAGCAGTGGAGGGGGGATCTACACCTTC	CASSGGGIYTF
few	NA	TRBV12-3/TRBV12-4	14	TRBJ2-2	TGTGCCAGCACCGAGGGCCCGGGCACCGGGGAGCTGTTTTTT	CASTEGPGTGELFF
NA	TRBD1	TRBV9	15	TRBJ1-1	TGTGCCAGCAGCAACAGACAGGGCCACGATCCTGAAGCTTTCTTT	CASSNRQGHDPEAFF
many	NA	TRBV7-2	19	TRBJ2-6	TGTGCCAGCAACCCGTTTGGTGGACAGCTTCCCTCTGGGGCCAACGTCCTGACTTTC	CASNPFGGQLPSGANVLTF
many	TRBD2	TRBV20-1	14	TRBJ2-1	TGCAGTGCTAGAGAACTAGCGGGGTGGGATGAGCAGTTCTTC	CSARELAGWDEQFF
many	NA	TRBV7-2	14	TRBJ1-1	TGTGCCAGCAGCTTAAAGAACATGAACACTGAAGCTTTCTTT	CASSLKNMNTEAFF
few	TRBD1	TRBV28	16	TRBJ1-3	TGTGCCAGCAGTTTACAGGGGGCGCGGGGCGAAAACACCATATATTTT	CASSLQGARGENTIYF
NA	NA	TRBV7-6	13	TRBJ2-1	TGTGCCAGCAGCTCCGACAGCCAGGGTGAGCAGTTCTTC	CASSSDSQGEQFF
few	NA	TRBV20-1	14	TRBJ1-5	TGCAGTGCTATGGGGGGGGATACTGTTCAGCCCCAGCATTTT	CSAMGGDTVQPQHF
NA	NA	TRBV4-1	17	TRBJ2-1	TGCGCCAGCAGCCAAGATTCCGAGACAGGATCCTACAATGAGCAGTTCTTC	CASSQDSETGSYNEQFF